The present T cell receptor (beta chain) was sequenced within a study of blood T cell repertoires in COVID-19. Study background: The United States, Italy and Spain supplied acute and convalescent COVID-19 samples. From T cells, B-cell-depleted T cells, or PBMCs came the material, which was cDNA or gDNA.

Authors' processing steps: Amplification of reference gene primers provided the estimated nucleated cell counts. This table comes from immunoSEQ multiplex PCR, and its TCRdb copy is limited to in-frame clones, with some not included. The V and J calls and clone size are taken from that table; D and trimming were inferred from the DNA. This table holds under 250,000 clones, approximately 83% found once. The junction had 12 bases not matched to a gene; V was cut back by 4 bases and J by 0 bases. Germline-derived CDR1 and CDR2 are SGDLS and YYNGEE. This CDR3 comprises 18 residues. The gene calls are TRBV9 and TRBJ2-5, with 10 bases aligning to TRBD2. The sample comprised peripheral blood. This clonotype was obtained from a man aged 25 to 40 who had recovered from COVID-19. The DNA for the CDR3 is TGTGCCAGCAGCCCCGGCCTAGCGGGGGCAGCGTACCAAGAGACCCAGTACTTC. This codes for CASSPGLAGAAYQETQYF.